This entry is about one T cell receptor (beta chain). No antigen is known for it. The sample is drawn from a study of T-cell memory formation after mild COVID-19. General observations from the study: Pre-infection memory already had some responding clones, implying cross-reactive memory joined.

TCRdb ran MiXCR on the 5' RACE reads and lists one entry per CDR3 protein. The profile covers some 7,400 distinct CDR3 sequences, with approximately 30% appearing a single time and around 55% taken by the ten largest. V was clipped by 5 bases and J by 3 bases; unmatched bases: 11. This CDR3 is built from 16 residues. In germline, CDR1 is SGHTA, CDR2 FQGNSA. The specimen sequenced was PBMCs or a T cell subset sorted from them (not recorded which). The chain employs TRBV7-2 and TRBJ2-3; 7 bases fit TRBD2. The clonotype was recovered from an adult woman who had mild COVID-19 (a few samples of this study predate the infection). Cell type and time point are not known. In nucleotides, the CDR3 is TGTGCCAGCAGCCCCGCCGCGGGGGTGATGACAGATACGCAGTATTTT. Protein sequence: CASSPAAGVMTDTQYF. Full variable domain (missing parts from reference TRBV7-2 and TRBJ2-3): GAGVSQSPSNKVTEKGKDVELRCDPISGHTALYWYRQSLGQGLEFLIYFQGNSAPDKSGLPSDRFSAERTGGSVSTLTIQRTQQEDSAVYLCASSPAAGVMTDTQYFGPGTRLTVL.